This is a list of T cell receptor beta chains from one sample in a study of pediatric ulcerative colitis. Clones were read by immunoSEQ multiplex PCR, and TCRdb kept only the in-frame ones, dropping some. The table records 30,000 to 45,000 clones, roughly 83% of them present only once. The specimen sequenced was blood. Receptors were obtained from a girl aged 5-17 years with moderate ulcerative colitis. CDR3s include the opening cysteine and the closing phenylalanine or tryptophan. A D gene is named only where the DNA matches it firmly. Clone size is given for some rows only: seen once, a few or many times, or a class if the clone is expanded.

d_call	v_call	j_call	clone_size	cdr3_aa	cdr3_nt
NA	TRBV7-9	TRBJ1-1	NA	CASSLLRGQTEAFF	TGTGCCAGCAGCTTATTAAGAGGGCAGACTGAAGCTTTCTTT
TRBD1	TRBV2	TRBJ2-6	NA	CASTGQGRSGANVLTF	TGTGCCAGCACCGGACAGGGTCGCTCTGGGGCCAACGTCCTGACTTTC
NA	TRBV20-1	TRBJ1-2	NA	CSARNYGYTF	TGCAGTGCTAGAAATTATGGCTACACCTTC
NA	TRBV19	TRBJ1-4	once	CASSISGANEKLFF	TGTGCCAGTAGTATATCGGGGGCTAATGAAAAACTGTTTTTT
NA	TRBV27	TRBJ1-5	few	CASSPREGSNQPQHF	TGTGCCAGCAGCCCCAGGGAGGGGAGCAATCAGCCCCAGCATTTT
NA	TRBV6-4	TRBJ1-6	few	CASSDWSAGSPLHF	TGTGCCAGCAGTGACTGGTCGGCGGGTTCACCCCTCCACTTT
NA	TRBV7-2	TRBJ2-4	NA	CASSSGRLAKNIQYF	TGTGCCAGCAGCTCAGGACGGCTAGCCAAAAACATTCAGTACTTC
NA	TRBV5-8	TRBJ1-1	NA	CASSFTGPMNTEAFF	TGTGCCAGCAGCTTCACAGGGCCAATGAACACTGAAGCTTTCTTT
NA	TRBV10-1	TRBJ1-1	NA	CASSGADTNTEAFF	TGCGCCAGCAGTGGGGCAGACACGAACACTGAAGCTTTCTTT
TRBD1	TRBV4-3	TRBJ2-5	NA	CASSQTGGATETQYF	TGCGCCAGCAGCCAAACAGGGGGCGCGACAGAGACCCAGTACTTC
TRBD1	TRBV19	TRBJ2-7	NA	CASSSRTGTDEQYF	TGTGCCAGTAGTTCCCGGACAGGGACCGACGAGCAGTACTTC
NA	TRBV30	TRBJ1-3	few	CAWTGGNSGNTIYF	TGTGCCTGGACTGGGGGCAACTCTGGAAACACCATATATTTT
NA	TRBV7-9	TRBJ1-1	NA	CASSLGVGLNTEAFF	TGTGCCAGCAGCTTAGGCGTCGGATTGAACACTGAAGCTTTCTTT
NA	TRBV18	TRBJ1-5	NA	CASSPPGGTQPQHF	TGTGCCAGCTCACCACCGGGAGGTACTCAGCCCCAGCATTTT
NA	TRBV6-5	TRBJ1-1	NA	CASTGLKGNTEAFF	TGTGCCAGCACGGGTTTGAAGGGGAACACTGAAGCTTTCTTT